This T cell receptor beta chain was sequenced for a study of lymphopenia after photon versus proton radiotherapy. The method was immunoSEQ multiplex PCR; TCRdb's version includes in-frame clones alone and lacks a portion of them. Here the sample spans around 18,000 clones, 75% to 90% being singletons. Regarding this clone: Its cognate antigen is unknown.

This CDR3 comprises 12 residues. CDR1 is MGHDK and CDR2 is SYGVNS in the germline V gene. Broader study findings: Larger post-nadir TCR diversity loss correlated inversely with survival in deceased patients. Survival link was tested only in deceased patients; proton benefit remains a possibility. Oligoclonal CD8+ Temra expansion after nadir drove photon patients' diversity drop.

This TCR derives from a man between 65 and 85 years old with pancreatic cancer. The source material was peripheral blood, sampled from a patient treated with proton-based radiotherapy. The chain joins TRBV25-1 to TRBJ2-5, with D possibly TRBD1 on 6 matching bases. Gene TRBJ2-7 matches the end of the DNA better, so the J call may be wrong. The chain's CDR3 is CASSGTAYEQYF. The DNA of the CDR3 is TGTGCCAGCAGTGGGACAGCTTACGAGCAGTACTTC.